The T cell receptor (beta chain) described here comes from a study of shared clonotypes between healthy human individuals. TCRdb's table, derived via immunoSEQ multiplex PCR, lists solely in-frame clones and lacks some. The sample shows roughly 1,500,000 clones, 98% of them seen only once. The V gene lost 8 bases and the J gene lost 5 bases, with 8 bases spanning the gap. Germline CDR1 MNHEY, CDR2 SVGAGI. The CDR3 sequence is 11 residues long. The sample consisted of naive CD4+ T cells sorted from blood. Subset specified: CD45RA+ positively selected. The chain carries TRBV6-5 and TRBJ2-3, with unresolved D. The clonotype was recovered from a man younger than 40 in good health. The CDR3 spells CASGRRDTQYF. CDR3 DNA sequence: TGTGCCAGCGGGCGTCGAGATACGCAGTATTTT.